This T cell receptor beta chain appears in the sequencing data of a study of blood T cell repertoires in COVID-19. Study at large: T cells, B-cell-depleted T cells, or PBMCs provided the cDNA or gDNA that served as material.

Individuals drawn from under 30 US areas were about 18 to 90 years old. Cohort assignment relied on participant-reported clinical history. As handled by the study authors: Estimation of nucleated cell counts was performed using reference gene primer amplification. Some clones are missing from TCRdb's copy, which holds only in-frame ones; the method was immunoSEQ multiplex PCR. V and J calls and clone size are copied from that table; D and trimming were computed from the DNA. Found here are about 200,000 clones, roughly 80% of them singletons; the top ten hold 4% to 6.5%. The length of the CDR3 is 15 residues. Germline CDR1 reads MNHNS; CDR2 reads SASEGT. J gave up 6 bases and V 3 bases, and 7 bases lay outside the gene matches.

The sample consisted of PBMCs or T cells enriched from blood (not recorded which). The sequence derives from a woman aged 55-75 years with acute COVID-19. The V gene is TRBV6-1, the J gene TRBJ1-2, with 10 bases matching TRBD1. CDR3 loop: CASSDGDRGLDGYTF. CDR3 DNA: TGTGCCAGCAGTGATGGGGACAGGGGCTTGGATGGCTACACCTTC.